Given below is one T cell receptor beta chain in context. The antigen is not known. The data were taken from a study of beta chain features in type 1 diabetes. The whole isolated RNA underwent reverse transcription, so sequencing captured expressed TCRB transcripts. Repertoires were generated with immunoSEQ multiplex PCR, while TCRdb's copy carries only in-frame clones and drops some. Of fewer than 70,000 clones listed, roughly 63% are singletons. Study-level findings and limits: Within each of all four CD4+ subsets, Type 1 diabetes patients had TCRB CDR3s that were moderately but significantly shorter. It was not settled here whether HLA type affects TCRB rearrangement.

The V gene's germline CDR1 is SNHLY and CDR2 FYNNEI. The CDR3 runs 15 residues. Losses at the gene ends were 7 bases for V and 3 bases for J; bases not matched to a gene: 9. The clonotype comes from a woman in her twenties or thirties with type 1 diabetes. The specimen sequenced was stem cell memory CD4+ T cells from blood. This sequence joins TRBV2 and TRBJ2-5; the match to TRBD2 covers 9 bases. CDR3 region: CASKMASGTEETQYF. CDR3 DNA sequence: TGTGCCAGCAAAATGGCTAGCGGGACCGAAGAGACCCAGTACTTC. Full variable domain (rest looked up from reference TRBV2 and TRBJ2-5): EPEVTQTPSHQVTQMGQEVILRCVPISNHLYFYWYRQILGQKVEFLVSFYNNEISEKSEIFDDQFSVERPDGSNFTLKIRSTKLEDSAMYFCASKMASGTEETQYFGPGTRLLVL.